This is a list of T cell receptor beta chains from one sample in a study of T cell responses to AZD1222 COVID-19 vaccine. This table comes from immunoSEQ multiplex PCR, and its TCRdb copy is limited to in-frame clones, with some not included. This sample yields around 170,000 clones, of which approximately 91% are seen a single time; 0.99% belongs to the top ten. Material: peripheral blood, obtained on day 0 of AZD1222 vaccination. These receptors came from an adult in good health. The CDR3 runs from the conserved cysteine through the conserved F or W. A D gene is named only where the DNA matches it firmly. Size tells how often a clone was seen (once, few, many) or the class of an expanded clone, and some rows leave it out.

d_call j_call clone_size v_call cdr3_aa cdr3_nt
- TRBJ1-1 - TRBV2 CASRENILDGRSSEAFF TGTGCCAGCAGGGAGAATATTTTGGACGGACGTTCTTCTGAAGCTTTCTTT
TRBD1 TRBJ1-3 - TRBV29-1 CSVDLGTGGNTIYF TGCAGCGTTGATCTCGGGACAGGAGGAAACACCATATATTTT
TRBD2 TRBJ2-7 - TRBV29-1 CSVESPASGDAYEQYF TGCAGCGTTGAATCGCCTGCTAGCGGTGATGCCTACGAGCAGTACTTC
- TRBJ1-5 - TRBV19 CASSIGTGFNQPQHF TGTGCCAGTAGTATAGGAACAGGGTTCAACCAGCCCCAGCATTTT
TRBD2 TRBJ2-1 - TRBV19 CASNAGLVYEQFF TGTGCCAGTAATGCTGGACTAGTATATGAGCAGTTCTTC
TRBD1 TRBJ2-7 - TRBV27 CASSPGTGGFYEQYF TGTGCCAGCAGCCCCGGGACAGGGGGCTTCTACGAGCAGTACTTC
- TRBJ1-1 - TRBV2 CASRGGRTTFF TGTGCCAGCAGGGGGGGCAGGACAACTTTCTTT
TRBD1 TRBJ1-2 - TRBV29-1 CSVGEPGQGYGYTF TGCAGCGTAGGTGAACCGGGACAGGGTTATGGCTACACCTTC
- TRBJ2-1 - TRBV6-1 CASSEDNSSYNEQFF TGTGCCAGCAGTGAGGACAATAGCTCCTACAATGAGCAGTTCTTC
- TRBJ2-7 - TRBV12-2 CASRLVIRLYEQYF TGTGCAAGTCGCTTAGTAATCAGGCTCTACGAGCAGTACTTC
- TRBJ1-4 - TRBV4-2 CASSQDLRDRPGEKLFF TGTGCCAGCAGCCAAGATCTCCGCGACAGACCAGGTGAAAAACTGTTTTTT
TRBD1 TRBJ1-1 - TRBV19 CASKMAGGAEAFF TGTGCCAGTAAGATGGCAGGGGGTGCTGAAGCTTTCTTT
- TRBJ2-1 - TRBV27 CASSLNQNNEQFF TGTGCCAGCAGTTTAAATCAGAACAATGAGCAGTTCTTC
- TRBJ1-4 - TRBV19 CASSIAARSNEKLFF TGTGCCAGTAGTATAGCGGCAAGAAGCAATGAAAAACTGTTTTTT
- TRBJ1-1 - TRBV2 CASSGPGPGTEAFF TGTGCCAGCAGTGGCCCCGGCCCGGGCACTGAAGCTTTCTTT
- TRBJ1-2 - TRBV5-8 CASSLGGARNYGYTF TGTGCCAGCAGCTTAGGGGGGGCGCGAAACTATGGCTACACCTTC
- TRBJ2-1 - TRBV28 CASSLVGGHNEQFF TGTGCCAGCAGTTTAGTTGGAGGACACAATGAGCAGTTCTTC
- TRBJ2-5 once TRBV27 CASSNGEGGIPWETQYF TGTGCCAGCAGTAATGGGGAGGGGGGGATCCCTTGGGAGACCCAGTACTTC
- TRBJ2-1 - TRBV5-1 CASSPGYNEQFF TGCGCCAGCAGCCCGGGCTACAATGAGCAGTTCTTC
- TRBJ1-3 - TRBV29-1 CSVAWVGNTIYF TGCAGCGTTGCCTGGGTTGGAAACACCATATATTTT
TRBD1 TRBJ2-7 - TRBV4-2 CASSPAGTGNYEQYF TGTGCCAGCAGCCCGGCTGGGACAGGGAACTACGAGCAGTACTTC
- TRBJ1-1 - TRBV7-2 CASSLDGQGGLNTEAFF TGTGCCAGCAGCTTAGACGGGCAGGGAGGGTTGAACACTGAAGCTTTCTTT
- TRBJ2-7 - TRBV11-2 CASSLVPTTYEQYF TGTGCCAGCAGCTTAGTTCCTACTACGTACGAGCAGTACTTC
TRBD2 TRBJ2-3 - TRBV27 CASSLTSERITDTQYF TGTGCCAGCAGTTTGACTAGCGAGAGGATCACAGATACGCAGTATTTT
TRBD1 TRBJ2-2 - TRBV11-1 CASSLAQRITGAGTGELFF TGTGCCAGCAGCTTAGCTCAACGGATTACAGGGGCCGGGACCGGGGAGCTGTTTTTT
- TRBJ2-2 - TRBV5-6 CASSSTWGNGELFF TGTGCCAGCAGCTCCACCTGGGGGAACGGGGAGCTGTTTTTT
- TRBJ2-5 few TRBV28 CASRRLSGASEETQYF TGTGCCAGCAGACGTCTATCCGGGGCCTCAGAGGAGACCCAGTACTTC
TRBD2 TRBJ2-7 - TRBV5-6 CASSPAGARYEQYF TGTGCCAGCAGCCCCGCGGGAGCGAGGTACGAGCAGTACTTC
TRBD1 TRBJ2-7 - TRBV13 CASSALDRVKQYF TGTGCCAGCAGCGCCCTGGACAGGGTCAAGCAGTACTTC